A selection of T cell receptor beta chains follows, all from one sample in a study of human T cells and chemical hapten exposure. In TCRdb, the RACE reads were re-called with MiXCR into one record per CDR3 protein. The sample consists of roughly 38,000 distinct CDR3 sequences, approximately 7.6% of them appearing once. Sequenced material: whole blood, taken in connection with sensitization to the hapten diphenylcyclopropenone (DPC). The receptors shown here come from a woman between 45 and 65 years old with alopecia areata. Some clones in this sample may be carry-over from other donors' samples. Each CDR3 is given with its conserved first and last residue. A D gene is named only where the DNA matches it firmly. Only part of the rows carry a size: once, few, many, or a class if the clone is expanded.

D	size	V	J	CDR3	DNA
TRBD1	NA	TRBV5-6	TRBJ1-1	CASSLYRGRGEAFF	TGTGCCAGCAGCTTGTACAGGGGGCGCGGTGAAGCTTTCTTT
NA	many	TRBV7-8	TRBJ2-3	CASSPQATWSTDTQYF	TGTGCCAGCAGCCCCCAGGCGACCTGGAGCACAGATACGCAGTATTTT
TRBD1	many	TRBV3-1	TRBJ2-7	CASSAQGYSYEQYF	TGTGCCAGCAGCGCACAGGGGTACTCCTACGAGCAGTACTTC
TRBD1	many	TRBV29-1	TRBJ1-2	CSVERTGRNYGYTF	TGCAGCGTTGAGAGGACAGGCCGTAACTATGGCTACACCTTC
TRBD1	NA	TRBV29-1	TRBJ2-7	CSVDGQGRNEQYF	TGCAGCGTTGACGGACAGGGGAGGAACGAGCAGTACTTC
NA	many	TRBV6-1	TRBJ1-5	CASSEGVGGDQPQHF	TGTGCCAGCAGTGAAGGGGTTGGAGGGGATCAGCCCCAGCATTTT
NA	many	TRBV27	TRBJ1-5	CASSLFAGTSNQPQHF	TGTGCCAGCAGTTTATTTGCGGGGACCTCCAATCAGCCCCAGCATTTT
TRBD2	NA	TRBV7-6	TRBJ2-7	CASSRGAGGPGYF	TGTGCCAGCAGCCGGGGAGCGGGAGGGCCCGGGTACTTC
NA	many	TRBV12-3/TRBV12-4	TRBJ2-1	CASSPQGGRQFF	TGTGCCAGCAGTCCACAGGGTGGTCGGCAGTTCTTC
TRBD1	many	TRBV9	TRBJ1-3	CATQGQGNTIYF	TGTGCCACCCAGGGACAGGGAAACACCATATATTTT
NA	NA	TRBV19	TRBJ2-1	CASSTPGGEKNEQFF	TGTGCCAGTAGTACGCCTGGTGGGGAAAAAAATGAGCAGTTCTTC
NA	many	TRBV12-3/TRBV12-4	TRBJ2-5	CASSPAGGGETQYF	TGTGCCAGCAGCCCCGCTGGGGGCGGCGAGACCCAGTACTTC
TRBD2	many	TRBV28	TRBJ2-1	CASSLSSGGRNEQFF	TGTGCCAGCAGTTTATCCAGCGGGGGACGTAATGAGCAGTTCTTC
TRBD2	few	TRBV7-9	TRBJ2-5	CASSPLSGSGETQYF	TGTGCCAGCAGCCCCCTTAGCGGGAGCGGTGAGACCCAGTACTTC
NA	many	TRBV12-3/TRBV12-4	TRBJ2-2	CASSFGGNTGELFF	TGTGCCAGCAGTTTCGGAGGTAACACCGGGGAGCTGTTTTTT
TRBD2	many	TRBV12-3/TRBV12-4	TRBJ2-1	CASSGVAGVAEQFF	TGTGCCAGCAGTGGGGTAGCGGGAGTTGCTGAGCAGTTCTTC
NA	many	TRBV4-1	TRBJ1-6	CASSQTRDGIYSPLHF	TGCGCCAGCAGCCAGACACGGGACGGAATTTACTCACCCCTCCACTTT